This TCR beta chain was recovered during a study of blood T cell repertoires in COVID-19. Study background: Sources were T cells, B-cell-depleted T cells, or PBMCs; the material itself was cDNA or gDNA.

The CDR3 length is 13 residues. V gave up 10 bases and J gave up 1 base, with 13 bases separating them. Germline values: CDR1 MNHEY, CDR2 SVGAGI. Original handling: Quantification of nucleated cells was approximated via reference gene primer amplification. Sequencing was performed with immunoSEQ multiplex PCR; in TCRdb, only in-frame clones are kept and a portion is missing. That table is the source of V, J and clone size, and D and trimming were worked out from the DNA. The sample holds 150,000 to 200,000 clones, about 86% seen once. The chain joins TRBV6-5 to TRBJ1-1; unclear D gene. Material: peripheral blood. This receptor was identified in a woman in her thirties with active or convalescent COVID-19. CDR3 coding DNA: TGTGCCACCCGATTTACAGAGAACACTGAAGCTTTCTTT. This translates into CATRFTENTEAFF.